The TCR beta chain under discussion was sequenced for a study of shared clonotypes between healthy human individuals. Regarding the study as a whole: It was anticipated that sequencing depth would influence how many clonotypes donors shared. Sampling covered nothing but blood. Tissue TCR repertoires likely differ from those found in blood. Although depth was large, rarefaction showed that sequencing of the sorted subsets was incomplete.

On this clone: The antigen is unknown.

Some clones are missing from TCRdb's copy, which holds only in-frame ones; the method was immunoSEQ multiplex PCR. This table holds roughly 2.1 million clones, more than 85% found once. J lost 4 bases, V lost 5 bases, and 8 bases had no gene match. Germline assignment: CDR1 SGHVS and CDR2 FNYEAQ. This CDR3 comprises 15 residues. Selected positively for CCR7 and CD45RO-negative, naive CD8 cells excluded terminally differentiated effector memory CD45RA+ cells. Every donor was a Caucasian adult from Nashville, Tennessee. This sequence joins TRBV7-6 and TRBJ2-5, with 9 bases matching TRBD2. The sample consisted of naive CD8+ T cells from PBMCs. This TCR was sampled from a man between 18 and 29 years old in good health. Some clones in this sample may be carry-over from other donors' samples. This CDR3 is CASSPTAGGRETQYF. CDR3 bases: TGTGCCAGCAGCCCCACAGCGGGAGGACGAGAGACCCAGTACTTC.